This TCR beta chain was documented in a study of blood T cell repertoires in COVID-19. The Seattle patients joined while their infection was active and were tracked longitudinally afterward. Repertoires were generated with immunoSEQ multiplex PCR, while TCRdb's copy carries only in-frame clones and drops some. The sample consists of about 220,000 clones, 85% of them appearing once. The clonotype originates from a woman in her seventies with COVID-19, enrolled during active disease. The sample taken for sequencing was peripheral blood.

This CDR3 reads CASSFGGGHTNTEAFF. The CDR3 region has the DNA TGTGCCAGCAGCTTCGGGGGGGGACACACGAACACTGAAGCTTTCTTT. The chain has TRBV11-3 and TRBJ1-1, with D possibly matching TRBD1 (6 bases). The ends were cut back, 3 bases at V and 1 base at J, with 15 bases in the middle. This CDR3 comprises 16 residues. In germline, CDR1 is SGHNT, CDR2 YENEEA.